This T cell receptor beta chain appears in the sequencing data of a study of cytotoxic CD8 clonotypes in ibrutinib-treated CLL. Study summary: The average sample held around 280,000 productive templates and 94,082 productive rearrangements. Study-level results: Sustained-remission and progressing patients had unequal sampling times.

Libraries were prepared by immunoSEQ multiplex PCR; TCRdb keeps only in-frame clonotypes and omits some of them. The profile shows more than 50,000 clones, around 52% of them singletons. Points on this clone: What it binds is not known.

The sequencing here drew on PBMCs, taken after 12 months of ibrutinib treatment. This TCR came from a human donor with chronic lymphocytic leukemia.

The CDR3 nucleotides read TGTGCCAGCAGCAAGGACAGAGGCGCCAACGTCCTGACTTTC. This translates into CASSKDRGANVLTF. The chain is built from TRBV5-4 and TRBJ2-6; tentative D call: TRBD1 (6 bases). With 4 bases removed from V and 7 bases from J, the gap between germline ends came to 12 bases. This CDR3 is 14 amino acids long. Per germline, CDR1 SGHNT and CDR2 YYREEE (reference sequence).